A single sample is the source of the 14 T cell receptor beta chains below, sequenced in a study of T cell repertoires in cytomegalovirus infection. These receptors' antigens are unknown. TCRdb reprocessed the reads with MiXCR, giving one entry per CDR3 protein. The sample lists more than 250,000 distinct CDR3 sequences; approximately 25% were seen once. This sample comprised cultured PBMCs, obtained from culture after CMV antigen stimulation. These receptors were taken from a human donor in good health (CMV status not recorded). Some clones in this sample may be carry-over from other donors' samples.

This chain links TRBV20-1 with TRBJ2-7, with 8 nucleotides matching TRBD2. Per germline, CDR1 DFQATT and CDR2 SNEGSKA (reference sequence). J lost 0 bases, V lost 6 bases, and 10 bases had no gene match. The CDR3 extends over 15 amino acids. The CDR3 here is CSALLVAGHSYEQYF. In nucleotides, the CDR3 is TGCAGTGCCCTCCTGGTAGCGGGACACTCCTACGAGCAGTACTTC.

This sequence joins TRBV6-2 or TRBV6-3 and TRBJ2-7; 9 positions match TRBD1. CDR3 length equals 15 residues. The junction had 5 bases not matched to a gene; V was cut back by 5 bases and J by 0 bases. The V gene's germline CDR1 is MNHEY and CDR2 SVGEGT. CDR3 loop: CASSTMGQGSYEQYV. DNA of the CDR3: TGTGCCAGCAGTACCATGGGACAGGGCTCCTACGAGCAGTACGTC.

The CDR3 DNA reads TGTGCCAGCAGTTACTCGACCAACCTGGGAACTGAAGCTTTCTTT. Residues: CASSYSTNLGTEAFF. The rearrangement links TRBV6-5 to TRBJ1-1; D gene uncertain. Germline CDR1 and CDR2: MNHEY and SVGAGI. The CDR3 covers 15 residues. V was cut by 0 bases and J by 5 bases, with 13 bases left in between.

The table lists this clonotype with a few counts. This chain connects TRBV11-2 to TRBJ2-6, with D unresolved. V was trimmed by 1 base and J by 4 bases, leaving 8 bases between them. The germline V gene encodes CDR1 SGHAT and CDR2 FQNNGV. The CDR3 is 15 amino acids. The CDR3: CASSLGLSGANVLTF. Written as DNA, the CDR3 is TGTGCCAGCAGCTTAGGGCTTTCAGGGGCCAACGTCCTGACTTTC. The full variable domain, in which reference TRBV11-2 and TRBJ2-6 provide the parts outside the CDR3, is EAGVAQSPRYKIIEKRQSVAFWCNPISGHATLYWYQQILGQGPKLLIQFQNNGVVDDSQLPKDRFSAERLKGVDSTLKIQPAKLEDSAVYLCASSLGLSGANVLTFGAGSRLTVL.

The sample holds a few counts of this clonotype. This chain links TRBV6-2 or TRBV6-3 with TRBJ1-2, with 7 bases aligning to TRBD1. The CDR3 has 15 residues. V trimming: 4 bases; J trimming: 2 bases; junction bases outside the gene matches: 7. Germline CDR1 reads MNHEY; CDR2 reads SVGEGT. The CDR3 protein is CASSSSLGQNYGYTF. The CDR3 bases are TGTGCCAGCAGTTCCTCTTTGGGACAGAACTATGGCTACACCTTC.

The gene calls are TRBV9 and TRBJ2-7, with 7 bases lining up with TRBD1. This CDR3 spans 13 amino acids. Trimming took 4 bases from V and 6 from J; bases not matched to a gene: 7. Germline assignment: CDR1 SGDLS and CDR2 YYNGEE. The CDR3 DNA sequence: TGTGCCAGCAGCCGTACAGGGGTAGGCGAGCAGTACGTC. It is translated as CASSRTGVGEQYV.

This sequence joins TRBV12-3 or TRBV12-4 and TRBJ1-1, with D unclear. V was pared by 5 bases and J by 3 bases, with 10 bases between. The CDR3 runs to 13 residues. The CDR3 nucleotides read TGTGCCAGCAGTCCGACCGAGGACACTGAAGCTTTCTTT. It translates to CASSPTEDTEAFF.

This clonotype came up many times. The chain couples TRBV7-2 to TRBJ2-1, with TRBD2 matching over 11 bases. J gave up 7 bases and V 5 bases, and 7 bases lay outside the gene matches. Germline CDR1 reads SGHTA; CDR2 reads FQGNSA. CDR3 length equals 15 residues. Written as DNA, the CDR3 is TGTGCCAGCAGCAAATCCGGGACTAGCGGAAATGAGCAGTTCTTC. This gives the protein CASSKSGTSGNEQFF.

Only a few counts were recorded for this clonotype. The chain couples TRBV20-1 to TRBJ2-5; D is undetermined. Germline V gene lookup returns CDR1 DFQATT and CDR2 SNEGSKA (reference sequence). This CDR3 has 13 residues. The V end lost 2 bases, the J end lost 2 bases, and 9 bases lay between the germline ends. As DNA, the CDR3 is TGCAGTGCTAGACTTAGTTATCAAGAGACCCAGTACTTC. The encoded protein is CSARLSYQETQYF.

The V call is TRBV6-2 or TRBV6-3, the J call TRBJ2-3; 8 bases line up with TRBD1. The germline V gene encodes CDR1 MNHEY and CDR2 SVGEGT. The CDR3 runs to 15 residues. The ends lost 6 bases at V and 1 base at J; junction bases unmatched: 6. The CDR3 DNA follows: TGTGCCAGCAGATTGACAGGGGCCGGCACAGATACGCAGTATTTT. The encoded protein is CASRLTGAGTDTQYF.

This chain connects TRBV12-3 or TRBV12-4 to TRBJ1-2; D call uncertain. V lost 7 bases, J lost 0 bases, and 12 bases lay in between. The CDR3 is 14 amino acids. CDR3 sequence reads: CASTPTRANYGYTF. The CDR3 nucleotides are TGTGCCAGCACCCCTACGAGGGCTAACTATGGCTACACCTTC.

This clonotype was observed a few times. V usage is TRBV7-9 and J usage is TRBJ2-5; no clear D. This CDR3 has 12 residues. Trimming stripped 3 bases from V and 7 bases from J, with 9 bases between. The germline V gene has CDR1 SEHNR and CDR2 FQNEAQ (reference sequence). The CDR3 DNA reads TGTGCCAGCAGCTTTACGGATGGGACCCAGTACTTC. Its protein product is CASSFTDGTQYF.

The chain uses TRBV9 and TRBJ1-1; D call uncertain. This CDR3 has 16 residues. Germline loops: CDR1 SGDLS, CDR2 YYNGEE. The V gene lost 4 bases and the J gene lost 3 bases, with 19 bases spanning the gap. The chain's CDR3 is CASSSNNGGQYTEAFF. CDR3 in DNA: TGTGCCAGCAGCAGCAATAACGGCGGCCAGTACACTGAAGCTTTCTTT.

This clonotype was seen a handful of times. This chain joins TRBV6-6 and TRBJ2-7, with a tentative D call TRBD1 (6 bases). V gave up 9 bases and J gave up 2 bases, with 11 bases separating them. The CDR3 runs 12 residues. Per the germline V gene, CDR1 is MNHNY and CDR2 is SVGAGI (reference sequence). CDR3 DNA: TGTGCCAGTGAGGGGGTTACCTACGAGCAGTACGTC. It codes for CASEGVTYEQYV.